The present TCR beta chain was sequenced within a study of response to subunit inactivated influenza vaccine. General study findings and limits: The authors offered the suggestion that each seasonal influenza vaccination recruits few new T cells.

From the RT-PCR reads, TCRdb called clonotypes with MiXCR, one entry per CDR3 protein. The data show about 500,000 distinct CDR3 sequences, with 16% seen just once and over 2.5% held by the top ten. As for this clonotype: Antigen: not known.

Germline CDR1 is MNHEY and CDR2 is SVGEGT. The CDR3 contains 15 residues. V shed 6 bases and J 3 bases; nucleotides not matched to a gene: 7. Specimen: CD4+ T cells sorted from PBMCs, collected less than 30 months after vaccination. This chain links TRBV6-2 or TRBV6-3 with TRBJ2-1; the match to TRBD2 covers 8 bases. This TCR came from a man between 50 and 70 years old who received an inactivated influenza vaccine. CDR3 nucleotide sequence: TGTGCCAGCAGCAGAGCGGGAGCCTTCTACAATGAGCAGTTCTTC. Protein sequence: CASSRAGAFYNEQFF.